The present T cell receptor (beta chain) was sequenced within a study of beta chain features in type 1 diabetes. Study-wide background: Patients and healthy donors were similar in age, gender and cell yields. Broader study findings: Shorter TCRB CDR3s, moderately but significantly so, were found in Type 1 diabetes patients in all four CD4+ subsets. Within patients, naive, central memory and Treg TCRB repertoires seemed more similar than within healthy donors.

The germline CDR1 and CDR2 sequences are LNHNV and YYDKDF (reference sequence). Trimming took off 0 bases at V and 6 bases at J, with 9 bases between the two ends. The CDR3 length is 14 residues. Investigators reverse transcribed all isolated RNA, so they sequenced expressed TCRB transcripts. The read count averaged around 3.6 million across naive, central memory and regulatory T cell samples. Some clones are missing from TCRdb's copy, which holds only in-frame ones; the method was immunoSEQ multiplex PCR. Found here are 850,000 to 900,000 clones, 17% of them singletons; the top ten hold 0.023%. This clone has more than one count but fewer than ten. What it binds is unknown.

The receptor was isolated from a woman between 18 and 29 years old in good health. What was sequenced was naive CD4+ T cells from blood. The rearrangement joins TRBV15 to TRBJ2-1; no firm D call. In DNA, the CDR3 is TGTGCCACCAGCAGAGAGGACCTTGTCAATGAGCAGTTCTTC. This codes for CATSREDLVNEQFF.